A single sample gave rise to the 14 T cell receptor beta chains below, sequenced in a study of T-cell reconstitution after alpha-beta-depleted transplantation in children (dated by TCRdb to the mid-2010s). Library method: PCR. Instrument used: Illumina HiSeq 2500. Molecular barcoding was employed in the preparation of TCR libraries, with unique molecular identifiers being used to normalize TCRbeta repertoire quantification. In TCRdb, the public reads were trimmed at Q25 with fastp and aligned with MiXCR, with productive beta chains retained. Merged by CDR3 protein, the rows form single entries marked with the most common genes and DNA. Present in this sample are 500,000 or so distinct CDR3 sequences, roughly 10% of which were seen just once. The ten largest clones represent 13% to 15% of the sample. The treatment or condition label corresponds to: allogeneic hematopoietic cell transplantation with graft depleted of TCRalphabeta T cells and CD19 B cells.

Sequencing used PBMCs, mostly from graft donor cells, obtained 180 days after TCRalphabeta/CD19-depleted stem cell transplant. The receptors derive from a female patient aged 2 to 10 who had a stem cell transplant for aplastic anemia, so the T cells may come from the graft donor.

This clonotype was seen only a few times. The CDR3 protein is CATTRTGGLAGFYEQYF. For the CDR3, the DNA is TGTGCCACCACGCGGACAGGCGGACTAGCGGGGTTCTACGAGCAGTACTTC. J is TRBJ2-7 and V is TRBV19; 12 bases agree with TRBD2. Germline V gene data show CDR1 as LNHDA and CDR2 as SQIVND (reference sequence). Trimming cost V 10 bases and J 3 bases; bases outside gene matches: 16. The CDR3 sequence is 17 residues long.

The gene calls are TRBV18 and TRBJ2-4; no clear D. This CDR3 has 14 residues. The germline gives CDR1 KGHSH, CDR2 LQKENI. V was clipped by 2 bases and J by 8 bases, with 13 bases between them. CDR3 sequence reads: CASSPRPGPDIQYF. CDR3 coding DNA: TGTGCCAGCTCACCAAGGCCCGGGCCAGACATTCAGTACTTC.

The table lists this clonotype with a few counts. The chain is built from TRBV28 and TRBJ1-1, with a weak D call TRBD1 (5 bases). CDR1 and CDR2 from the germline V gene are MDHEN and SYDVKM. The germline V and J ends were trimmed by 3 bases and 0 bases, with 11 bases remaining between them. The CDR3 totals 15 residues. The DNA for the CDR3 is TGTGCCAGCAGTTTCAGGGTCATCATGAACACTGAAGCTTTCTTT. This translates into CASSFRVIMNTEAFF.

The chain recombines TRBV24-1 with TRBJ1-1, with 7 bases fitting TRBD1. The CDR3 loop spans 13 amino acids. Unmatched junction bases numbered 6, after V lost 9 bases and J lost 3 bases. Germline V gene lookup returns CDR1 KGHDR and CDR2 SFDVKD. The CDR3 here is CATCDRAYTEAFF. In nucleotides, the CDR3 is TGTGCCACCTGCGACAGGGCCTACACTGAAGCTTTCTTT.

The chain is built from TRBV10-3 and TRBJ2-1; possibly TRBD2 for D (8 bases). CDR1 ENHRY and CDR2 SYGVKD come from the germline V gene. The CDR3 has 15 amino acids. Trimming cost V 8 bases and J 7 bases, with 21 bases left between them. The CDR3 spells CAIHEGASGSNEQFF. Written as DNA, the CDR3 is TGTGCCATCCATGAGGGGGCTAGCGGGTCGAATGAGCAGTTCTTC.

This clonotype came up a few times. The rearrangement joins TRBV12-3 or TRBV12-4 to TRBJ2-1; TRBD2 matches 8 bases. The CDR3 spans 16 residues. The V and J ends lost 7 bases and 8 bases, in that order; junction bases with no gene match: 16. The CDR3 loop is CASTGLKAGATYEQFF. CDR3 in DNA: TGTGCCAGCACTGGACTTAAAGCGGGAGCTACGTATGAGCAGTTCTTC.

This clonotype was seen more than once but under ten times. The rearrangement joins TRBV5-1 to TRBJ2-2; D gene unclear. The CDR3 covers 17 residues. CDR1 and CDR2 (germline): SGHRS, YFSETQ. V shed 4 bases and J shed 3 bases, with 19 bases lying between them. CDR3 sequence reads: CASSPRDMEPDTGELFF. The CDR3, as DNA: TGCGCCAGCAGCCCTAGGGATATGGAACCGGACACCGGGGAGCTGTTTTTT.

The chain joins TRBV6-1 to TRBJ2-2, with TRBD1 matching over 8 bases. CDR3 length equals 16 residues. The germline gives CDR1 MNHNS, CDR2 SASEGT. The ends lost 6 bases at V and 6 bases at J; junction bases unmatched: 12. The CDR3 region is CASSLSGTGTSGELFF. For the CDR3, the DNA is TGTGCCAGCAGCCTTTCCGGGACAGGCACATCCGGGGAGCTGTTTTTT.

The J gene is TRBJ1-4, the V gene TRBV12-3 or TRBV12-4, with D possibly matching TRBD1 (6 bases). This CDR3 is built from 15 residues. V dropped 2 bases and J dropped 3 bases, with 10 bases sitting between them. The CDR3 region has the DNA TGTGCCAGCAGTTTACCCTCAGGGGCTAATGAAAAACTGTTTTTT. Amino acid sequence: CASSLPSGANEKLFF.

This clonotype was found many times. J is TRBJ2-3 and V is TRBV5-1; D perhaps matches TRBD1 (6 bases). Germline assignment: CDR1 SGHRS and CDR2 YFSETQ. With 2 bases removed from V and 0 bases from J, the gap between germline ends came to 10 bases. CDR3 length equals 15 residues. DNA for the CDR3: TGCGCCAGCAGCTTTCGGACAGCTAGCACAGATACGCAGTATTTT. Amino acids: CASSFRTASTDTQYF.

As regards this clonotype: One junction end disagrees with the germline gene, perhaps due to a read error. The V and J genes are TRBV20-1 and TRBJ2-1; the D is unclear. Germline assignment: CDR1 DFQATT and CDR2 SNEGSKA (reference sequence). The CDR3 is made up of 16 amino acids. The DNA for the CDR3 is TGCTGTGCTAGAGATTCCTGGTGGGGCTCCTACAATGAGCAGTTCTTC. This gives the protein CCARDSWWGSYNEQFF.

This clonotype has more than one count but fewer than ten. The V call is TRBV6-6, the J call TRBJ1-1, with D tentatively TRBD1 (5 bases). This CDR3 comprises 13 residues. Germline loops: CDR1 MNHNY, CDR2 SVGAGI (reference sequence). Trimming removed 9 bases from V and 2 bases from J, with 13 bases in between. The CDR3 DNA reads TGTGCCAGTAGGGGACGGGTAAACACTGAAGCTTTCTTT. Its translation: CASRGRVNTEAFF.

This clonotype has more than one count but fewer than ten. For the CDR3, the DNA is TGTGCCAGCAGCTTAAGTGGGACGGGGAGATACGAGCAGTACTTC. Its protein product is CASSLSGTGRYEQYF. V and J are TRBV7-2 and TRBJ2-7; D is perhaps TRBD1 or TRBD2 (5 bases each). The length of the CDR3 is 15 residues. V was pared by 2 bases and J by 4 bases, with 15 bases between. CDR1 and CDR2 (germline): SGHTA, FQGNSA.

This clonotype was seen a few times. The CDR3 region has the DNA TGTGCCAGCAGCCCGCGGGCGAACACCGGGGAGCTGTTTTTT. The encoded protein is CASSPRANTGELFF. The genes are TRBV7-2 and TRBJ2-2; TRBD2 is a possible D gene (5 bases). V was clipped by 5 bases and J by 0 bases, with 7 bases between them. The CDR3 covers 14 residues. Per germline, CDR1 SGHTA and CDR2 FQGNSA. The variable domain in full, with the rest retrieved from reference TRBV7-2 and TRBJ2-2, is GAGVSQSPSNKVTEKGKDVELRCDPISGHTALYWYRQSLGQGLEFLIYFQGNSAPDKSGLPSDRFSAERTGGSVSTLTIQRTQQEDSAVYLCASSPRANTGELFFGEGSRLTVL.